This TCR beta chain originates from a study of PD-L1 blockade in urothelial cancer. Looking at the study overall: Twenty-five of the 29 patients were men with bladder-origin urothelial cancer. Prior chemotherapy ranged from 0 to 3 regimens per patient.

TCRdb keeps only in-frame clones here, not all; method: immunoSEQ multiplex PCR. The profile shows some 53,000 clones, 75% of them singletons. V gave up 4 bases and J gave up 0 bases, with 13 bases separating them. The V gene's germline CDR1 is MNHNS and CDR2 SASEGT. This CDR3 has 17 amino acids. This clone was observed once. As for time point: pretreatment peripheral blood. This material consisted of PBMCs, taken around atezolizumab (anti-PD-L1) treatment. J is TRBJ2-6 and V is TRBV6-1; D is possibly TRBD2 (5 bases). This receptor was taken from a man between 65 and 85 years old with urothelial cancer. CDR3 DNA sequence: TGTGCCAGCAGTGTGTGGACTGCCAGCTCTGGGGCCAACGTCCTGACTTTC. Amino acid sequence: CASSVWTASSGANVLTF.